This record looks at one T cell receptor beta chain sequence and its context. The data derive from a study of cytomegalovirus exposure and HLA in healthy donors. Trimming left V 5 bases short and J 1 base short, with 16 bases between. The germline CDR1 and CDR2 sequences are SGHAT and FQNNGV. This CDR3 region has 16 residues. The PCR contained 60 Vbeta and 13 Jbeta primers. Here immunoSEQ multiplex PCR was the method, and the copy in TCRdb shows in-frame clones only, minus some. The table records over 100,000 clones, 8.5% of them present only once. Sequenced sample: PBMCs. This sequence joins TRBV11-2 and TRBJ2-3, with D possibly TRBD2 on 5 matching bases. The receptor was isolated from a man between 40 and 49 years old in good health and CMV-seronegative. The CDR3 DNA reads as TGTGCCAGCAGCACCTATCTAGCTCCTGGCACAGATACGCAGTATTTT. Translated: CASSTYLAPGTDTQYF.